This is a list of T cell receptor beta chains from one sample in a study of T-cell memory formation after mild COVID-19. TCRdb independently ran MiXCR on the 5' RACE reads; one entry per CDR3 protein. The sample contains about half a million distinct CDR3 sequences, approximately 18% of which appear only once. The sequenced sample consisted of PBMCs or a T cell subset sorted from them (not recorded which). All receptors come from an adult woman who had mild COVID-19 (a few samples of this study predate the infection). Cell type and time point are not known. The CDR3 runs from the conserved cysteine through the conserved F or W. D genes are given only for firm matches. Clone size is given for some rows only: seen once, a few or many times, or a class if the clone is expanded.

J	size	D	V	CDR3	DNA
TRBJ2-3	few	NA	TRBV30	CAWSVDLTRAYTDTQYF	TGTGCCTGGAGTGTAGATCTGACAAGGGCGTACACAGATACGCAGTATTTT
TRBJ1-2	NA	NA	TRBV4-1	CASSQDPRLPFFF	TGCGCCAGCAGCCAAGATCCCCGACTACCGTTCTTCTTC
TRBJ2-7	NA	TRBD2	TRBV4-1	CASSPIAGGSDYEQYF	TGCGCCAGCAGCCCCATAGCGGGGGGCTCTGACTACGAGCAGTACTTC
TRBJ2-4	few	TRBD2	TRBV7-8	CASSLGPLAGRGIQYF	TGTGCCAGCAGCTTAGGGCCTCTAGCGGGGAGGGGCATTCAGTACTTC
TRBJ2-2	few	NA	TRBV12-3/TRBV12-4	CASSLRRNTGELFF	TGTGCCAGCAGTTTACGGCGGAACACCGGGGAGCTGTTTTTT
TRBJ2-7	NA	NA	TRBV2	CASSAGSDRFSYEQYF	TGTGCCAGCAGCGCCGGCTCAGACAGGTTCTCCTACGAGCAGTACTTC
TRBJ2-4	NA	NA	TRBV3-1	CASSLRDAGRLAKNIQYF	TGTGCCAGCAGCCTCAGGGACGCCGGACGCTTAGCCAAAAACATTCAGTACTTC
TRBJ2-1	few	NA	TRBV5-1	CASSISGSNYNEQFF	TGCGCCAGCAGCATCAGCGGCTCTAACTACAATGAGCAGTTCTTC
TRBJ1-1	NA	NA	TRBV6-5	CASSYWQGMNTEAFF	TGTGCCAGCAGTTACTGGCAGGGAATGAACACTGAAGCTTTCTTT
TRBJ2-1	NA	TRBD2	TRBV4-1	CASSRLAEKKYNEQFF	TGCGCCAGCAGCCGACTAGCGGAGAAAAAATACAATGAGCAGTTCTTC
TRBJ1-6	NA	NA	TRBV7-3	CASSLWGVESPLHF	TGTGCCAGCAGCTTATGGGGTGTGGAATCACCCCTCCACTTT
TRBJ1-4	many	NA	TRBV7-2	CASSLEWGFGEKLFF	TGTGCCAGCAGCTTAGAGTGGGGGTTCGGTGAAAAACTGTTTTTT
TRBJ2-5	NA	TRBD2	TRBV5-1	CASSFAGTSGEETQYF	TGCGCCAGCAGCTTCGCCGGGACTAGCGGGGAAGAGACCCAGTACTTC
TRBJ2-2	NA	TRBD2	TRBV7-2	CASSSLSGGAGELFF	TGTGCCAGCAGCTCCCTTAGCGGGGGGGCCGGGGAGCTGTTTTTT
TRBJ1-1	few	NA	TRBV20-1	CSASSGVETEAFF	TGCAGTGCTTCCTCAGGGGTCGAGACTGAAGCTTTCTTT
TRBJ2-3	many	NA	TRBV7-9	CASRGGGTDTQYF	TGTGCCAGCAGGGGCGGGGGCACAGATACGCAGTATTTT
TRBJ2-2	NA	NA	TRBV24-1	CATSDAQSLTNTGELFF	TGTGCCACCAGTGATGCCCAGTCGCTCACGAACACCGGGGAGCTGTTTTTT
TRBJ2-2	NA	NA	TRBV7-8	CASSLVGGSYTGELFF	TGTGCCAGCAGCTTAGTAGGGGGTTCGTACACCGGGGAGCTGTTTTTT
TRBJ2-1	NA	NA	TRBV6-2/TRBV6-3	CASRTGISSYNEQFF	TGTGCCAGCAGAACAGGAATCAGCTCCTACAATGAGCAGTTCTTC
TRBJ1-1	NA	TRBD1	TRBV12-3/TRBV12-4	CASTPLGRGRAEAFF	TGTGCCAGCACTCCCTTAGGCAGGGGGCGAGCTGAAGCTTTCTTT
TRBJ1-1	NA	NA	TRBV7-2	CASGLMNTEAFF	TGTGCCAGCGGTTTAATGAACACTGAAGCTTTCTTT
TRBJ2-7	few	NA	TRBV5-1	CASSLGSLDEQYF	TGCGCCAGCAGCTTGGGGTCATTGGACGAGCAGTACTTC
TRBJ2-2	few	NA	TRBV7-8	CASSFLGAHGELFF	TGTGCCAGCAGCTTTTTAGGGGCCCACGGGGAGCTGTTTTTT
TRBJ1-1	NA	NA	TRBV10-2	CASSLYSTEAFF	TGCGCCAGCAGTCTATACTCCACTGAAGCTTTCTTT
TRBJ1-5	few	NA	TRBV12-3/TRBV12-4	CASSSQLGNQPQHF	TGTGCCAGCAGCTCCCAATTGGGCAATCAGCCCCAGCATTTT
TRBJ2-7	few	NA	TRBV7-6	CASSPTGLSSYEQYF	TGTGCCAGCAGCCCGACAGGTCTAAGCTCCTACGAGCAGTACTTC
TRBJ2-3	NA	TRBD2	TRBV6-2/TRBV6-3	CASSPSGRADTQYF	TGTGCCAGCAGCCCTAGCGGGAGAGCAGATACGCAGTATTTT
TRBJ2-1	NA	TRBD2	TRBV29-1	CSVVLADYNEQFF	TGCAGCGTTGTACTAGCGGACTACAATGAGCAGTTCTTC
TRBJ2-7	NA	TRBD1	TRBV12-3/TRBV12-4	CASSLVALGQGSYEQYF	TGTGCCAGCAGTTTAGTGGCCCTTGGACAGGGCTCCTACGAGCAGTACTTC
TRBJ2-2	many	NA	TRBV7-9	CASSLTPTGELFF	TGTGCCAGCAGCCTGACACCCACCGGGGAGCTGTTTTTT
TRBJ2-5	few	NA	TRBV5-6	CASSREGLAISGTQYF	TGTGCCAGCAGTCGAGAGGGGCTAGCGATTAGCGGGACCCAGTACTTC
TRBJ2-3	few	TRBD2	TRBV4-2	CASSRYYGGVTDTQYF	TGTGCCAGCAGCCGCTACTACGGGGGGGTAACAGATACGCAGTATTTT
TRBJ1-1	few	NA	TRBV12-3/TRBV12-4	CASSFEGPEAFF	TGTGCCAGCAGTTTTGAAGGGCCTGAAGCTTTCTTT
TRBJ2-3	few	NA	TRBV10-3	CAISPGVVADTQYF	TGTGCCATCAGCCCGGGGGTTGTTGCAGATACGCAGTATTTT
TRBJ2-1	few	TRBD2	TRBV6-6	CASSYSLSGTYNEQFF	TGTGCCAGCAGTTACTCCCTAAGCGGGACTTACAATGAGCAGTTCTTC
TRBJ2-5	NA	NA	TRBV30	CAWSVHLGDQETQYF	TGTGCCTGGAGTGTACATCTGGGGGACCAAGAGACCCAGTACTTC
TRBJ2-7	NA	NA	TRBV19	CASSVGSEQYF	TGTGCCAGTAGTGTAGGGTCGGAGCAGTACTTC
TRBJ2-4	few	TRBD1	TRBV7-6	CASSPKGTGVAKNIQYF	TGTGCCAGCAGCCCTAAGGGGACAGGGGTAGCCAAAAACATTCAGTACTTC
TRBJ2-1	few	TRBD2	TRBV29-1	CSVGASGVNEQFF	TGCAGCGTTGGAGCTAGCGGAGTCAATGAGCAGTTCTTC
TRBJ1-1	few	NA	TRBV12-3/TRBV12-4	CASSLTTGGSMNTEAFF	TGTGCCAGCAGTCTTACGACAGGTGGTTCCATGAACACTGAAGCTTTCTTT
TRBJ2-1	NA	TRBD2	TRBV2	CASSDVTSGSNEQFF	TGTGCCAGCAGTGATGTGACTAGCGGCTCCAATGAGCAGTTCTTC
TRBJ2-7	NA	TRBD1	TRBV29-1	CSVGTGEYEQYF	TGCAGCGTTGGAACAGGGGAATACGAGCAGTACTTC
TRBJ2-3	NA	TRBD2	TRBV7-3	CASSLDSGFTDTQYF	TGTGCCAGCAGCTTAGATAGCGGGTTCACAGATACGCAGTATTTT
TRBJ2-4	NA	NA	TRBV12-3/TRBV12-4	CASSQDSSGDIQYF	TGTGCCAGCAGCCAGGACTCGAGTGGAGACATTCAGTACTTC
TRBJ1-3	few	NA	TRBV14	CASRVGSSGNTIYF	TGTGCCAGCAGGGTCGGAAGCTCTGGAAACACCATATATTTT
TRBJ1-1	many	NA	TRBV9	CASSPADGVSTEAFF	TGTGCCAGCAGCCCAGCGGACGGAGTGAGTACTGAAGCTTTCTTT
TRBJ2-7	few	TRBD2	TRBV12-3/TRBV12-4	CASRRGGSSYEQYF	TGTGCCAGCAGACGGGGCGGGAGCTCCTACGAGCAGTACTTC
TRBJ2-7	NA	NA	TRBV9	CASSVDPSQGEQYF	TGTGCCAGCAGCGTAGATCCTAGTCAGGGAGAGCAGTACTTC
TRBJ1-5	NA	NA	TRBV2	CASSDRVGRQPQHF	TGTGCCAGCAGTGACAGGGTAGGCCGACAGCCCCAGCATTTT
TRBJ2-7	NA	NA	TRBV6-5	CASSYSKWDFSYEQYF	TGTGCCAGCAGTTACTCGAAATGGGACTTCTCCTACGAGCAGTACTTC
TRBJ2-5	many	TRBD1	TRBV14	CASSQTQGIEGTQYF	TGTGCCAGCAGCCAGACACAGGGGATTGAGGGGACCCAGTACTTC
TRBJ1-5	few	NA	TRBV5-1	CASSLDPGTKQPQHF	TGCGCCAGCAGCTTGGACCCCGGGACAAAGCAGCCCCAGCATTTT